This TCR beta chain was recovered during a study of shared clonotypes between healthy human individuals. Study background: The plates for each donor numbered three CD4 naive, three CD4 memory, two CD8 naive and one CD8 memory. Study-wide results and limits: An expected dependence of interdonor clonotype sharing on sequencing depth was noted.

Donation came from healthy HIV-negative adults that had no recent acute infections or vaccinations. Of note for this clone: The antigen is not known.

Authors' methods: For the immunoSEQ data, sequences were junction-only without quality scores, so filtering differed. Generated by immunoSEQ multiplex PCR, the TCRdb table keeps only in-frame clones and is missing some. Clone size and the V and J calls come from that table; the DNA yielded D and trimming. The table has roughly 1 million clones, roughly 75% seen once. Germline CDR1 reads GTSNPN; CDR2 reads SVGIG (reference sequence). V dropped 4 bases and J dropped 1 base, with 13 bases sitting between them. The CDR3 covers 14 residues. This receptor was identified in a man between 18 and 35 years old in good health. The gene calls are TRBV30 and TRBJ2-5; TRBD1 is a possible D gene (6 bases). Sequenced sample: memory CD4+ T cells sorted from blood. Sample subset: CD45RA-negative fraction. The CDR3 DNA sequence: TGTGCCTGGACCCAAGGGGGAGCCCAAGAGACCCAGTACTTC. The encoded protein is CAWTQGGAQETQYF.